This T cell receptor (beta chain) was identified during a study of cytomegalovirus exposure and HLA in healthy donors. Study-level points and caveats: A later analysis appeared to link common viral pathogens to several of the most significant clusters. Sequences of the TCR beta chain were said to predict the HLA-A and HLA-B alleles of most subjects accurately.

For this clone: Its antigen is as yet unknown.

CDR1 SGHRS and CDR2 YFSETQ come from the germline V gene. This CDR3 spans 18 amino acids. With 0 bases clipped from V and 5 bases from J, the junction kept 10 bases outside the gene matches. Use of 60 Vbeta and 13 Jbeta primers characterized the PCR. Sequencing used immunoSEQ multiplex PCR; TCRdb keeps in-frame clones, though not all of them. The data hold under 200,000 clones, with roughly 80% observed a single time. Healthy bone marrow donors made up the donor group. Donors were nominally healthy when sampled, though unrecorded immune exposures were likely. The rearrangement uses TRBV5-1 and TRBJ2-3; 12 nucleotides align to TRBD2. This receptor was identified in a woman aged 40 to 55 in good health and CMV-seropositive. The sample comprised PBMCs. CDR3 DNA sequence: TGCGCCAGCAGCTTGGTCCTAGCGGGAGGGCCGAGTAAAGATACGCAGTATTTT. It translates to CASSLVLAGGPSKDTQYF.